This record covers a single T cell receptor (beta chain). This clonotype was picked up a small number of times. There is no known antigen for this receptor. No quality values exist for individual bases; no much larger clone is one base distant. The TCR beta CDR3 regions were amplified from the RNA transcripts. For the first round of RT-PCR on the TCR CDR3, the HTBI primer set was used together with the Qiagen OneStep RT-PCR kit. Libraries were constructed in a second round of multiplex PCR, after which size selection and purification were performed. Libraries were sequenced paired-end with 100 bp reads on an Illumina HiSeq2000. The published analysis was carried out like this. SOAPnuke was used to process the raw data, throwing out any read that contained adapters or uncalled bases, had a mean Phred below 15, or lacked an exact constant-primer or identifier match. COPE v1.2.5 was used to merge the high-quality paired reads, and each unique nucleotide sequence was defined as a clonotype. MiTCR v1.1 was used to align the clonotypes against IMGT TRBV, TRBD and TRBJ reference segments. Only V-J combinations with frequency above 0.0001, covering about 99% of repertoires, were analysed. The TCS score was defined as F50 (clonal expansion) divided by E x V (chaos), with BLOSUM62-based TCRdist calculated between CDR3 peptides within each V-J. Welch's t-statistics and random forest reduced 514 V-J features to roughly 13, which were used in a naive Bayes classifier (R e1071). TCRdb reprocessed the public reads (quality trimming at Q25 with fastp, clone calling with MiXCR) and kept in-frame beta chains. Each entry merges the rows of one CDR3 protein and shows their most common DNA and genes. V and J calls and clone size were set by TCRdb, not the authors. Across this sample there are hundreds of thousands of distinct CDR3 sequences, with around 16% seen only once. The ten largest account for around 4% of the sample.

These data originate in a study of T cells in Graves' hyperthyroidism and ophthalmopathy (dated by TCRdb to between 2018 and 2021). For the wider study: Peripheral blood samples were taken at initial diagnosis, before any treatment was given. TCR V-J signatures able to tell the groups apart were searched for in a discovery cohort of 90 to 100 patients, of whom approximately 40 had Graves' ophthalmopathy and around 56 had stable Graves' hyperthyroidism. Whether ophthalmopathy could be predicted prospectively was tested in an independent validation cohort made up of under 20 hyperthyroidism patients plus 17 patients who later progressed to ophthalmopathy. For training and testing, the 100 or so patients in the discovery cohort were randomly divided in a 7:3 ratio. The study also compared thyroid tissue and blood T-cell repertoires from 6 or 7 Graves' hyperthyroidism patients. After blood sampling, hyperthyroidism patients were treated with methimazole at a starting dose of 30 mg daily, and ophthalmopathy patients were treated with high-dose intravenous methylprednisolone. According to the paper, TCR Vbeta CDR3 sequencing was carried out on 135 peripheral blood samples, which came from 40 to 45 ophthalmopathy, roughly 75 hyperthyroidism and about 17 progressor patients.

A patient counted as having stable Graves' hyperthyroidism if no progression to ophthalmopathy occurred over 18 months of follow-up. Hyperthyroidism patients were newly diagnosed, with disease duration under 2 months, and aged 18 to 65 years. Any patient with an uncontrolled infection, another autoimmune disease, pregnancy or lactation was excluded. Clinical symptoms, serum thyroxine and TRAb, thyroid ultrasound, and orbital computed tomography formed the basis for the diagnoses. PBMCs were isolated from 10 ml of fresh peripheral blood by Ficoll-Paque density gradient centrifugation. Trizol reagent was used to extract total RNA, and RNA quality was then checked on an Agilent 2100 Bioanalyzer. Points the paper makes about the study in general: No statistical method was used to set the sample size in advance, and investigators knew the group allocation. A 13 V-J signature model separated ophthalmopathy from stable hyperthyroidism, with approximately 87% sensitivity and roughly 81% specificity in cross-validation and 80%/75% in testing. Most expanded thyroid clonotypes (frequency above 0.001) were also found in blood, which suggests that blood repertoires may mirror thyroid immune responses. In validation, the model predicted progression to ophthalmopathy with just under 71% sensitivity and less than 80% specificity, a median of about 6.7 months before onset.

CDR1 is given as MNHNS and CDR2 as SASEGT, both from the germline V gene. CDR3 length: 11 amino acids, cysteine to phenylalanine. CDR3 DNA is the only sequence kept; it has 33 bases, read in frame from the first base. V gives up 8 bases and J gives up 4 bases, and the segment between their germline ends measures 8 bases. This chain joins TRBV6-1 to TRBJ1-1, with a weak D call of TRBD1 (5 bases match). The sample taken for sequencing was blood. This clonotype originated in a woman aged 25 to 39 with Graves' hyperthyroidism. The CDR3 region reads CASPGSTEAFF. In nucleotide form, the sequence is TGTGCCAGCCCAGGGAGCACTGAAGCTTTCTTT.